The 27 T cell receptor beta chains in this list originate from one sample, sequenced in a study of T-cell reconstitution after alpha-beta-depleted transplantation in children. This sample's TCRbeta library carried unique molecular identifier barcodes. TCRdb called the PCR reads again in MiXCR, with one record for every CDR3 protein. The sample has 450,000 to 550,000 distinct CDR3 sequences, around 10% seen once. The sample was PBMCs, mostly from graft donor cells, taken 180 days after TCRalphabeta/CD19-depleted stem cell transplant. The origin of the receptors is a female patient aged 2-9 years who had a stem cell transplant for aplastic anemia, so the T cells may come from the graft donor.

Concerning this clonotype itself: A much larger clone lies one base from this, so it may be a read error. The rearrangement uses TRBV5-1 and TRBJ2-7; D could derive from TRBD1 or TRBD2 (5 bases each). CDR1 is SGHRS and CDR2 is YFSETQ in the germline V gene. This CDR3 region has 15 residues. CDR3 nucleotides: TGCGCCAGCATCTTGGGGCCGGCGGGCCCCTACGAGCAGTACTTC. It translates to CASILGPAGPYEQYF.

The chain joins TRBV10-3 to TRBJ2-7; TRBD2 matches at 8 bases. The CDR3 is 14 amino acids. V shed 4 bases and J 2 bases; nucleotides not matched to a gene: 4. Germline V CDR1 and CDR2: ENHRY, SYGVKD. The CDR3: CAISAGAGAYEQYF. The DNA for the CDR3 is TGTGCCATCAGTGCAGGAGCGGGGGCCTACGAGCAGTACTTC.

A few counts support this clonotype. The chain couples TRBV4-1 to TRBJ1-1, with 8 nucleotides matching TRBD1. With V trimmed by 3 bases and J by 4 bases, 7 bases remained unmatched. Germline CDR1 is MGHRA and CDR2 is YSYEKL. The CDR3 loop spans 15 amino acids. As DNA, the CDR3 is TGCGCCAGCAGCCAGCTCCCCGACAGGGGCACTGAAGCTTTCTTT. As protein: CASSQLPDRGTEAFF.

The gene calls are TRBV25-1 and TRBJ2-5; 10 bases are a match to TRBD2. Unmatched junction bases numbered 8, after V lost 2 bases and J lost 5 bases. The CDR3 is made up of 16 amino acids. Germline V gene lookup returns CDR1 MGHDK and CDR2 SYGVNS. This CDR3 is CASSEGRSGRKETQYF. In DNA, the CDR3 is TGTGCCAGCAGTGAAGGGCGTAGCGGGAGGAAGGAGACCCAGTACTTC.

The chain employs TRBV20-1 and TRBJ2-1; D tentatively reads TRBD1 or TRBD2 (5 bases each). Between the trimmed V and J ends, which lost 1 base and 6 bases, there was a span of 16 bases. CDR1 is DFQATT and CDR2 is SNEGSKA in the germline V gene (reference sequence). The CDR3 runs 15 residues. The CDR3 nucleotides read TGCAGTGCTAGAGGTGGGGGTACGGTTAGCAATGAGCAGTTCTTC. Translated: CSARGGGTVSNEQFF.

The chain links TRBV10-2 to TRBJ1-5; D call uncertain. CDR3 length equals 14 residues. V was trimmed by 7 bases and J by 6 bases, leaving 16 bases between them. Germline V gene lookup returns CDR1 WSHSY and CDR2 SAAADI. The CDR3 nucleotides read TGCGCCAGCATGGGATTTGGGGTGGGTCAGCCCCAGCATTTT. It specifies CASMGFGVGQPQHF.

The rearrangement uses TRBV24-1 and TRBJ2-7; D is possibly TRBD2 (6 bases). V lost 4 bases and J lost 10, with 19 bases in between. The CDR3 sequence is 14 residues long. Germline V gene sequence: CDR1 KGHDR, CDR2 SFDVKD. The CDR3 DNA reads as TGTGCCACCAGTGAAACTAGCATATTTTTCCCCCAGTACTTC. It is translated as CATSETSIFFPQYF.

The V gene is TRBV24-1, the J gene TRBJ2-1; D is possibly TRBD2 (6 bases). The CDR3 loop spans 16 amino acids. CDR1 and CDR2 from the germline V gene are KGHDR and SFDVKD. V was pared by 4 bases and J by 1 base, with 13 bases between. For the CDR3, the DNA is TGTGCCACCAGTGACGGGGGTACTAGTTCCTACAATGAGCAGTTCTTC. Translation gives CATSDGGTSSYNEQFF.

This clonotype has ten or more counts. The J gene is TRBJ2-6, the V gene TRBV28; 8 bases are a match to TRBD2. The CDR3 sequence is 15 residues long. Germline loops: CDR1 MDHEN, CDR2 SYDVKM. The trim removed 7 bases at V and 2 bases at J, leaving 4 bases unmatched. For the CDR3, the DNA is TGTGCCAGCACCACCGGGGGGGCTGGGGCCAACGTCCTGACTTTC. Protein sequence: CASTTGGAGANVLTF. The entire variable domain, with the rest obtained from reference TRBV28 and TRBJ2-6, is as follows: DVKVTQSSRYLVKRTGEKVFLECVQDMDHENMFWYRQDPGLGLRLIYFSYDVKMKEKGDIPEGYSVSREKKERFSLILESASTNQTSMYLCASTTGGAGANVLTFGAGSRLTVL.

This clonotype was seen a handful of times. The CDR3 sequence is CASSLVEKRELETQYF. The CDR3 coding sequence is TGCGCCAGCAGCTTGGTGGAGAAGCGGGAGCTGGAGACCCAGTACTTC. The chain uses TRBV5-1 and TRBJ2-5; 8 bases agree with TRBD2. Losses at the gene ends were 0 bases for V and 5 bases for J; bases not matched to a gene: 9. In germline, CDR1 is SGHRS, CDR2 YFSETQ. This CDR3 region has 16 residues.

Many counts were recorded for this clonotype. The chain couples TRBV12-3 or TRBV12-4 to TRBJ2-7; weak D call: TRBD2 (6 bases). V lost 4 bases to trimming and J lost 3 bases, with 7 bases between them. The CDR3 runs to 12 residues. As DNA, the CDR3 is TGTGCCAGCAGTTCCGGGGGCTACGAGCAGTACGTC. Translating it yields CASSSGGYEQYV.

This chain links TRBV27 with TRBJ1-6; 9 nucleotides agree with TRBD1. The J segment lost 9 bases and the V segment lost 6 bases, leaving 6 bases of the junction unmatched. This CDR3 region has 14 residues. Germline loops: CDR1 MNHEY, CDR2 SMNVEV (reference sequence). The CDR3 loop is CASRPGQGGSPLHF. CDR3 nucleotides: TGTGCCAGCAGACCGGGACAGGGCGGTTCACCCCTCCACTTT.

The chain uses TRBV20-1 and TRBJ2-3; 8 bases are shared with TRBD1. Per the germline V gene, CDR1 is DFQATT and CDR2 is SNEGSKA (reference sequence). The junction had 7 bases not matched to a gene; V was cut back by 2 bases and J by 3 bases. The CDR3 length is 15 residues. The CDR3 coding sequence is TGCAGTGCTAGACCTGACAGGGGAGGAACAGATACGCAGTATTTT. Its protein is CSARPDRGGTDTQYF.

This clonotype was detected only a few times. The J gene is TRBJ2-2, the V gene TRBV10-3; 9 positions match TRBD1. CDR3 length equals 19 residues. Germline loops: CDR1 ENHRY, CDR2 SYGVKD. V trimming: 3 bases; J trimming: 4 bases; junction bases outside the gene matches: 15. The CDR3 spells CAISDFESSGTGRTGELFF. In DNA, the CDR3 is TGTGCCATCAGTGATTTTGAATCGTCCGGGACAGGGCGCACCGGGGAGCTGTTTTTT.

This clonotype was detected a few times. The chain is built from TRBV20-1 and TRBJ2-7, with no clear D. The CDR3 is made up of 14 amino acids. V gave up 0 bases and J gave up 2 bases, with 11 bases separating them. Germline loops: CDR1 DFQATT, CDR2 SNEGSKA (reference sequence). CDR3 protein: CSARDLRVTYEQYF. The CDR3 DNA reads as TGCAGTGCTAGAGACCTCCGGGTTACCTACGAGCAGTACTTC.

The CDR3 region is CASSDISWGYGANVLTF. In nucleotides, the CDR3 is TGTGCCAGCAGCGATATTTCCTGGGGGTATGGGGCCAACGTCCTGACTTTC. The chain joins TRBV7-2 to TRBJ2-6; D is tentatively TRBD1 or TRBD2 (5 bases each). CDR1 and CDR2 from the germline V gene are SGHTA and FQGNSA. Trimming cost V 5 bases and J 3 bases, with 17 bases left between them. The CDR3 covers 17 residues.

This clonotype was picked up many times. This sequence joins TRBV5-4 and TRBJ2-3; D is perhaps TRBD2 (6 bases). Trimming pared 4 bases from V and 4 bases from J, leaving 16 bases between. The CDR3 totals 15 residues. Germline CDR1 and CDR2: SGHNT and YYREEE (reference sequence). The CDR3 sequence is CASSPTRDVADTQYF. CDR3 nucleotides: TGTGCCAGCAGCCCGACTAGAGATGTGGCAGATACGCAGTATTTT.

This clonotype was counted ten times or more. At one boundary the junction diverges from the germline segment, which might be a read error. CDR3 in amino acids: CASSLEGSYNEQFF. The DNA for the CDR3 is TGTGCCAGCAGCTTAGAAGGCTCCTACAATGAGCAGTTCTTC. The V and J genes are TRBV5-1 and TRBJ2-1; D gene unclear. The CDR3 sequence is 14 residues long. The germline V gene has CDR1 SGHRS and CDR2 YFSETQ.

This clonotype showed up many times. This chain links TRBV28 with TRBJ2-1; 11 bases align to TRBD2. Germline V gene sequence: CDR1 MDHEN, CDR2 SYDVKM. V shed 2 bases, J shed 0 bases, and the junction held 9 bases outside the gene matches. This CDR3 spans 19 amino acids. The chain's CDR3 is CASSLVLAGGQSSYNEQFF. The CDR3 nucleotides read TGTGCCAGCAGTTTAGTGCTAGCGGGAGGCCAGAGCTCCTACAATGAGCAGTTCTTC.

This rearrangement joins TRBV10-3 to TRBJ2-2, with 8 bases aligning to TRBD1. The junction had 6 bases not matched to a gene; V was cut back by 0 bases and J by 6 bases. In germline, CDR1 is ENHRY, CDR2 SYGVKD. This CDR3 spans 16 amino acids. The CDR3 region has the DNA TGTGCCATCAGTGAGTCGCGGACAGGGTTTCCCGGGGAGCTGTTTTTT. Protein product: CAISESRTGFPGELFF.

Ten or more counts support this clonotype. The CDR3 bases are TGTGCCAGCTCACCAAAGTACCAAGAGACCCAGTACTTC. Its translation is CASSPKYQETQYF. V usage is TRBV18 and J usage is TRBJ2-5, with D hard to call. The CDR3 covers 13 residues. The germline CDR1 and CDR2 sequences are KGHSH and LQKENI. V was shortened by 2 bases and J by 0 bases, with 4 bases between the two germline ends.

The chain recombines TRBV20-1 with TRBJ1-1, with D tentatively TRBD1 (6 bases). Germline V lookup: CDR1 DFQATT, CDR2 SNEGSKA (reference sequence). This CDR3 comprises 13 residues. The V and J ends lost 6 bases and 0 bases respectively, with 11 bases between them. CDR3 coding DNA: TGCAGTGCCAACGGACAGCTGAACACTGAAGCTTTCTTT. This sequence encodes CSANGQLNTEAFF.

This clonotype has ten or more counts. This sequence joins TRBV10-3 and TRBJ2-7; D is possibly TRBD1 or TRBD2 (5 bases each). CDR3 length: 13 residues. CDR1 is ENHRY, CDR2 SYGVKD, per germline. Trimming cost V 2 bases and J 6 bases, with 11 bases left between them. The CDR3 loop reads CAISEVGATEQYF. CDR3 DNA sequence: TGTGCCATCAGTGAGGTCGGGGCGACCGAGCAGTACTTC.

The sample holds a few counts of this clonotype. The rearrangement joins TRBV20-1 to TRBJ1-2; D call uncertain. Germline V gene sequence: CDR1 DFQATT, CDR2 SNEGSKA (reference sequence). The CDR3 sequence is 13 residues long. Between the trimmed V and J ends, which lost 4 bases and 1 base, there was a span of 10 bases. The CDR3, as DNA: TGCAGTGCTACGAAGGGATTTAACTATGGCTACACCTTC. Translation gives CSATKGFNYGYTF.

The chain employs TRBV12-3 or TRBV12-4 and TRBJ2-1; TRBD2 aligns across 12 bases. Trimming cost V 6 bases and J 6 bases; bases outside gene matches: 15. The CDR3 contains 18 residues. The chain's CDR3 is CASRLVGLAGGPRNEQFF. The CDR3 bases are TGTGCCAGCAGACTTGTGGGGCTAGCGGGAGGGCCACGCAATGAGCAGTTCTTC.

This clonotype came up a few times. This chain's CDR3 is CASSIAGSRDTQYF. The CDR3 nucleotides are TGTGCCAGTAGTATCGCGGGTTCGAGGGATACGCAGTATTTT. The chain carries TRBV19 and TRBJ2-3, with a weak D call TRBD2 (5 bases). This CDR3 contains 14 residues. V lost 3 bases, J lost 6 bases, and 13 bases lay in between. From germline, CDR1 is LNHDA and CDR2 SQIVND (reference sequence).

This clonotype was seen ten or more times. V and J are TRBV21-1 and TRBJ2-5. TRBV21-1 is reported as a pseudogene. This CDR3 has 14 amino acids. This CDR3 is CASSVEQKGETQYF. The DNA of the CDR3 is TGTGCCAGCAGCGTTGAACAGAAAGGGGAGACCCAGTACTTC.